This is a list of T cell receptor beta chains from one sample in a study of shared T cell receptors in the human thymus. TCRdb keeps only in-frame clones here, not all; method: immunoSEQ multiplex PCR. The sample holds 700,000 or so clones, over 75% seen once. These data also featured in a second study, about human thymus T cells.

The sequencing input was thymocytes. The source of these receptors is a girl less than two years old with a congenital heart defect. The CDR3 runs from the conserved cysteine through the conserved F or W. The D gene is left open where the match is weak. Part of the rows lack a size; the others show once, few, many or a class for expanded clones.

DNA	CDR3	size	V	J	D
TGTGCCACCTCCCCGAAGAGAGGGCGGGCCGGGGAGCTGTTTTTT	CATSPKRGRAGELFF	NA	TRBV15	TRBJ2-2	NA
TGTGCCAGCAGCTCGGCGGGGGACCTTAGCTCCTACGAGCAGTACTTC	CASSSAGDLSSYEQYF	NA	TRBV7-2	TRBJ2-7	TRBD2
TGTGCCAGCATGACCGTCAGCCCGGGAGACTATGGCTACACCTTC	CASMTVSPGDYGYTF	NA	TRBV6-1	TRBJ1-2	NA
TGTGCCAGCAGCTCTAAAAGGTGGCAGGGGGCGAAGAATGAGCAGTTCTTC	CASSSKRWQGAKNEQFF	NA	TRBV11-3	TRBJ2-1	TRBD1
TGCAGCGCTACGGGTGAAAAACTGTTTTTT	CSATGEKLFF	NA	TRBV29-1	TRBJ1-4	NA
TGTGCCAGCACCCCTCCGGGACAGGGGATTTCCTACGAGCAGTACTTC	CASTPPGQGISYEQYF	NA	TRBV28	TRBJ2-7	TRBD1
TGTGCCAGCAGCTTGAGGGACAAAAACATGAACACTGAAGCTTTCTTT	CASSLRDKNMNTEAFF	NA	TRBV5-5	TRBJ1-1	NA
TGTGCCAGCACGGGTAGCTCCTACAATGAGCAGTTCTTC	CASTGSSYNEQFF	NA	TRBV6-6	TRBJ2-1	NA
TGTGCCAGCAGTTACGGGGACAGGGGGCAAGACACTGAAGCTTTCTTT	CASSYGDRGQDTEAFF	NA	TRBV6-6	TRBJ1-1	TRBD1
TGCGCCAGTGGACAGGGTCGGAATCAGCCCCAGCATTTT	CASGQGRNQPQHF	NA	TRBV10-2	TRBJ1-5	TRBD1
TGTGCCAGCAGCTTGGGGATAGCGGGGCCGTACAATGAGCAGTTCTTC	CASSLGIAGPYNEQFF	NA	TRBV5-6	TRBJ2-1	TRBD2
TGTGCCAGCAGCTTGTGGTTGCGGGGGGGCCCCTACAATGAGCAGTTCTTC	CASSLWLRGGPYNEQFF	once	TRBV5-8	TRBJ2-1	TRBD2
TGTGCCAGCACGTCCCTAGCGGGGGGCCCGTTATACGAGCAGTACTTC	CASTSLAGGPLYEQYF	NA	TRBV28	TRBJ2-7	TRBD2
TGTGCCAGCAGTTCCACTACTAGCGGGGATACAGATACGCAGTATTTT	CASSSTTSGDTDTQYF	NA	TRBV6-5	TRBJ2-3	TRBD2
TGTGCCACCAGCACAGGAACCGACAGGGTCTCCGAGCAGTACTTC	CATSTGTDRVSEQYF	NA	TRBV15	TRBJ2-7	TRBD1
TGTGCCAGCAGTTACTCGATTTTCCTATCCTACGAGCAGTACTTC	CASSYSIFLSYEQYF	once	TRBV6-5	TRBJ2-7	NA
TGCGCCAGCAGCCAAGAGGCAGGGTATAGCAATCAGCCCCAGCATTTT	CASSQEAGYSNQPQHF	NA	TRBV4-3	TRBJ1-5	NA
TGCGCCAGCAGCTCTCCCGACACTGAAGCTTTCTTT	CASSSPDTEAFF	once	TRBV4-1	TRBJ1-1	NA
TGTGCCAGCTCACCTCGTCTCGTCGGGGGGTCTCCCCGGGAGGTACGGGATACGCAGTATTTT	CASSPRLVGGSPREVRDTQYF	NA	TRBV18	TRBJ2-3	TRBD2
TGTGCCAGCAGCTTACTTGGGGGAGGGGGCTACGAGCAGTACTTC	CASSLLGGGGYEQYF	NA	TRBV7-6	TRBJ2-7	NA
TGTGCCAGCAGCCAAGCTGCGCGGGGCCCTATCGAGCAGTACTTC	CASSQAARGPIEQYF	NA	TRBV14	TRBJ2-7	NA
TGTGCCAGCAGCCCAGAACTAGCGGGGGGCCCTGCCGGGGAGCTGTTTTTT	CASSPELAGGPAGELFF	NA	TRBV5-5	TRBJ2-2	TRBD2
TGTGCCAGCAGTGGCCCGGGACAGGGTTCTGAAGCTTTCTTT	CASSGPGQGSEAFF	NA	TRBV25-1	TRBJ1-1	TRBD1
TGTGCCAGCAGCTTTGACAGGGTCGCCTATGGCTACACCTTC	CASSFDRVAYGYTF	NA	TRBV5-6	TRBJ1-2	TRBD1
TGTGCCAGCTCACCACCGCAGGGGGCGCGCACCGGGGAGCTGTTTTTT	CASSPPQGARTGELFF	NA	TRBV18	TRBJ2-2	TRBD1
TGTGCCAGCAGTTACTCGGTGCAGGGGTCACCCCTCCACTTT	CASSYSVQGSPLHF	NA	TRBV6-5	TRBJ1-6	NA
TGTGCCAGCAGCGCCAGGGTACCATCCTATGGCTACACCTTC	CASSARVPSYGYTF	NA	TRBV9	TRBJ1-2	NA
TGTGCCAGCAGTTTATCGGGGACAGGCTATGATCAGCCCCAGCATTTT	CASSLSGTGYDQPQHF	once	TRBV27	TRBJ1-5	TRBD1
TGTGCCTGGACAGGAAAAAGCAATCAGCCCCAGCATTTT	CAWTGKSNQPQHF	NA	TRBV30	TRBJ1-5	NA
TGCAGCGTTGACACCTTACAGGGTTTGGACTATGGCTACACCTTC	CSVDTLQGLDYGYTF	NA	TRBV29-1	TRBJ1-2	NA
TGTGCCAGCAGCCCACGAAAGGGGCGAATCTCCTACGAGCAGTACTTC	CASSPRKGRISYEQYF	NA	TRBV14	TRBJ2-7	NA